This entry lists 28 T cell receptor beta chains sequenced from one sample in a study of blood T cell repertoires in COVID-19. Produced via immunoSEQ multiplex PCR; TCRdb's table is partial and in-frame only. The data show some 53,000 clones, 80% to 90% seen once. The sequenced material came from peripheral blood. The receptors were gathered from a man in his 60s with active COVID-19.

J is TRBJ2-1 and V is TRBV12-3 or TRBV12-4; no clear D gene. V was cut by 7 bases and J by 10 bases, with 14 bases left in between. CDR3 length equals 12 residues. The CDR3 DNA reads TGTGCCAGCAATCCCGACCTCGGGGAGCAGTTCTTC. Its translation is CASNPDLGEQFF.

The rearrangement links TRBV5-1 to TRBJ1-2; D not certain. The CDR3 runs 14 residues. The V end was cut by 4 bases, the J end by 6 bases, with 16 bases between. Germline V gene lookup returns CDR1 SGHRS and CDR2 YFSETQ. DNA for the CDR3: TGCGCCAGCAGCCCGGACGGCAGGAGGGATGGCTACACCTTC. Protein: CASSPDGRRDGYTF.

The chain couples TRBV7-2 to TRBJ2-1; D possibly corresponds to TRBD2 (6 bases). The CDR3 runs 13 residues. Trimming removed 3 bases from V and 9 bases from J, with 12 bases in between. Germline values: CDR1 SGHTA, CDR2 FQGNSA. The CDR3 DNA follows: TGTGCCAGCAGCTTGGAGGGGCGGGGTGAGCAGTTCTTC. Translated: CASSLEGRGEQFF.

V and J are TRBV28 and TRBJ2-1; maybe TRBD2 (6 bases). Germline V gene data show CDR1 as MDHEN and CDR2 as SYDVKM. The CDR3 has 13 amino acids. Trimming removed 3 bases from V and 6 bases from J, with 9 bases in between. The CDR3 sequence: CASSLVGGNEQFF. Here the CDR3 DNA reads TGTGCCAGCAGTTTGGTGGGGGGCAATGAGCAGTTCTTC.

This chain links TRBV5-1 with TRBJ2-5, with D tentatively TRBD2 (5 bases). The CDR3 length is 15 residues. V lost 2 bases and J lost 2, with 13 bases in between. Germline V gene data show CDR1 as SGHRS and CDR2 as YFSETQ. The DNA of the CDR3 is TGCGCCAGCAGCTTCCAGCGGCGAGAACAAGAGACCCAGTACTTC. Encoded protein: CASSFQRREQETQYF.

The J gene is TRBJ1-4, the V gene TRBV27; TRBD1 matches at 7 bases. This CDR3 comprises 19 residues. Germline lookup yields CDR1 MNHEY and CDR2 SMNVEV (reference sequence). J lost 7 bases, V lost 2 bases, and 19 bases had no gene match. CDR3 protein: CASSLIVSGGIQRFEKLFF. CDR3 nucleotides: TGTGCCAGCAGTTTAATAGTCTCAGGGGGAATTCAGCGGTTTGAAAAACTGTTTTTT. Filled out from reference TRBV27 and TRBJ1-4, the complete variable domain reads EAQVTQNPRYLITVTGKKLTVTCSQNMNHEYMSWYRQDPGLGLRQIYYSMNVEVTDKGDVPEGYKVSRKEKRNFPLILESPSPNQTSLYFCASSLIVSGGIQRFEKLFFGSGTQLSVL.

The rearrangement links TRBV19 to TRBJ1-1, with 8 bases that match TRBD1. V gave up 9 bases and J gave up 2 bases; unmatched junction bases: 8. Germline V CDR1 and CDR2: LNHDA, SQIVND (reference sequence). The CDR3 is 14 residues long. The CDR3 DNA sequence: TGTGCCAGCCGGGTGGACAGGGTTAACACTGAAGCTTTCTTT. Amino acid sequence: CASRVDRVNTEAFF.

J is TRBJ2-3 and V is TRBV19, with 13 positions matching TRBD2. The CDR3 has 17 amino acids. V shed 7 bases and J 2 bases; nucleotides not matched to a gene: 9. Germline CDR1 reads LNHDA; CDR2 reads SQIVND (reference sequence). CDR3 DNA sequence: TGTGCCAGTACCAGCGGACTAGCGGGAGCCAACACAGATACGCAGTATTTT. It encodes CASTSGLAGANTDTQYF.

This clone has a single count. The V call is TRBV10-3, the J call TRBJ2-3, with D possibly matching TRBD1 (6 bases). The germline gives CDR1 ENHRY, CDR2 SYGVKD. CDR3 length: 15 amino acids. The V end lost 5 bases, the J end lost 4 bases, and 16 bases lay between the germline ends. The CDR3 sequence: CAISPQGLGPDTQYF. CDR3 coding DNA: TGTGCCATCAGTCCCCAGGGGCTAGGGCCAGATACGCAGTATTTT.

V gene TRBV9 combines with J gene TRBJ2-7; 7 bases are a match to TRBD2. Trimming removed 0 bases from V and 3 bases from J; junction bases left unmatched: 6. The CDR3 contains 15 residues. Germline values: CDR1 SGDLS, CDR2 YYNGEE. The CDR3 nucleotides read TGTGCCAGCAGCGTAGGTCTAGCGGAGAGCTACGAGCAGTACTTC. Protein product: CASSVGLAESYEQYF.

This chain connects TRBV11-2 to TRBJ2-3; 11 bases agree with TRBD2. Trimming took 1 base from V and 5 from J; bases not matched to a gene: 11. The V gene's germline CDR1 is SGHAT and CDR2 FQNNGV. This CDR3 is built from 18 residues. CDR3 sequence: CASSLASSGRAWGDTQYF. The CDR3 DNA is TGTGCCAGCAGCTTAGCTAGTAGCGGGAGGGCCTGGGGAGATACGCAGTATTTT.

This clone was seen once. The rearrangement links TRBV7-2 to TRBJ1-1; 9 bases are shared with TRBD1. CDR3 size: 15 residues. CDR1 is SGHTA and CDR2 is FQGNSA in the germline V gene. V shed 4 bases, J shed 5 bases, and the junction held 8 bases outside the gene matches. CDR3 DNA sequence: TGTGCCAGCAGCTACACAGGGGGCTCAGGGACTGAAGCTTTCTTT. It translates to CASSYTGGSGTEAFF. The full variable domain, its missing parts supplied by reference TRBV7-2 and TRBJ1-1, is GAGVSQSPSNKVTEKGKDVELRCDPISGHTALYWYRQSLGQGLEFLIYFQGNSAPDKSGLPSDRFSAERTGGSVSTLTIQRTQQEDSAVYLCASSYTGGSGTEAFFGQGTRLTVV.

The gene calls are TRBV15 and TRBJ2-7; tentative D call: TRBD2 (6 bases). Per the germline V gene, CDR1 is LNHNV and CDR2 is YYDKDF (reference sequence). V lost 5 bases, J lost 1 base, and 9 bases lay in between. There are 13 residues in the CDR3. Written as DNA, the CDR3 is TGTGCCACCAGCCCTAGCGTTTCCTACGAGCAGTACTTC. Its protein product is CATSPSVSYEQYF.

The V and J genes are TRBV5-1 and TRBJ2-3; 9 nucleotides match TRBD2. V lost 0 bases, J lost 0 bases, and 5 bases stayed unmatched. CDR1 is SGHRS and CDR2 is YFSETQ in the germline V gene. This CDR3 has 17 residues. CDR3: CASSLVVAGVSTDTQYF. CDR3 sequence (DNA): TGCGCCAGCAGCTTGGTAGTAGCGGGAGTTAGCACAGATACGCAGTATTTT. Together with reference TRBV5-1 and TRBJ2-3, the CDR3 gives the full variable domain: KAGVTQTPRYLIKTRGQQVTLSCSPISGHRSVSWYQQTPGQGLQFLFEYFSETQRNKGNFPGRFSGRQFSNSRSEMNVSTLELGDSALYLCASSLVVAGVSTDTQYFGPGTRLTVL.

The V gene is TRBV5-4, the J gene TRBJ2-1; 14 bases align to TRBD2. V lost 4 bases and J lost 1; bases outside the gene matches: 4. Germline V gene sequence: CDR1 SGHNT, CDR2 YYREEE (reference sequence). The CDR3 loop spans 17 amino acids. The CDR3 sequence is CASSTGTSGGSYNEQFF. The CDR3 nucleotides read TGTGCCAGCAGCACCGGGACTAGCGGGGGATCCTACAATGAGCAGTTCTTC.

In this sample, this clone turned up once. The gene calls are TRBV28 and TRBJ1-2; D may be TRBD1 (5 bases). The CDR3 covers 14 residues. Trimming shortened V by 5 bases and J by 8 bases, and 18 bases separated the two germline ends. From germline, CDR1 is MDHEN and CDR2 SYDVKM. The CDR3 reads CASSPSQGTGGYTF. DNA for the CDR3: TGTGCCAGCAGTCCCAGCCAGGGTACAGGAGGCTACACCTTC.

This chain links TRBV5-1 with TRBJ2-6; possibly TRBD2 for D (6 bases). The CDR3 totals 14 residues. The ends were cut back, 2 bases at V and 5 bases at J, with 8 bases in the middle. CDR1 SGHRS and CDR2 YFSETQ come from the germline V gene. CDR3: CASSLGDWANVLTF. The CDR3, as DNA: TGCGCCAGCAGCTTAGGGGACTGGGCCAACGTCCTGACTTTC.

A few counts support this clone. The chain combines TRBV6-5 with TRBJ1-6; D might be TRBD1 (5 bases). CDR1 is MNHEY, CDR2 SVGAGI, per germline. Trimming took off 8 bases at V and 2 bases at J, with 10 bases between the two ends. The CDR3 totals 14 residues. CDR3 amino acids: CASSAGPYNSPLHF. The CDR3 nucleotides read TGTGCCAGCTCGGCAGGGCCCTATAATTCACCCCTCCACTTT.

As for this clone: Mismatch with germline at one junction end may stem from a read error. This sequence joins TRBV18 and TRBJ2-3; D gene uncertain. CDR1 and CDR2 (germline): KGHSH, LQKENI. The CDR3 loop spans 15 amino acids. This chain's CDR3 is CASSPLGLPTDTQYF. The CDR3 nucleotides read TGTGCCAGCTCGCCACTGGGCCTCCCCACAGATACGCAGTATTTT.

This clone showed up just a few times. The chain recombines TRBV28 with TRBJ1-5; the match to TRBD1 covers 8 bases. The germline V gene encodes CDR1 MDHEN and CDR2 SYDVKM. The V gene end was trimmed by 5 bases and the J gene end by 5 bases; junction bases not matched to a gene: 5. The CDR3 is 14 amino acids. CDR3 sequence (DNA): TGTGCCAGCAGTCGGACAGGGCAAGATCAGCCCCAGCATTTT. Translated, it gives CASSRTGQDQPQHF.

This chain uses TRBV7-9 with TRBJ1-5; 7 bases map to TRBD1. The CDR3 has 13 residues. J was trimmed by 9 bases and V by 4 bases; bases with no gene match: 6. The germline V gene has CDR1 SEHNR and CDR2 FQNEAQ (reference sequence). This chain's CDR3 is CASSYRGPGPQHF. CDR3 coding DNA: TGTGCCAGCAGCTACAGGGGCCCAGGGCCCCAGCATTTT.

This clone was detected once. J is TRBJ2-1 and V is TRBV19; 13 bases agree with TRBD2. In germline, CDR1 is LNHDA, CDR2 SQIVND (reference sequence). The V gene end was trimmed by 5 bases and the J gene end by 12 bases; junction bases not matched to a gene: 7. This CDR3 has 14 residues. For the CDR3, the DNA is TGTGCCAGTAGTCGGACTAGCGGGAGAGATGGGCAGTTCTTC. Protein sequence: CASSRTSGRDGQFF.

This clone was recorded once. The J gene is TRBJ2-2, the V gene TRBV5-4, with 13 bases identical to TRBD2. The germline V gene has CDR1 SGHNT and CDR2 YYREEE (reference sequence). This CDR3 is 16 amino acids long. Losses at the gene ends were 2 bases for V and 7 bases for J; bases not matched to a gene: 5. CDR3 protein: CASSFELAGGNGELFF. The CDR3 DNA is TGTGCCAGCAGCTTTGAACTAGCGGGGGGGAACGGGGAGCTGTTTTTT.

The chain recombines TRBV7-9 with TRBJ1-4; D uncertain. Germline-derived CDR1 and CDR2 are SEHNR and FQNEAQ (reference sequence). This CDR3 contains 14 residues. V was trimmed by 5 bases and J by 5 bases, leaving 12 bases between them. Here the CDR3 reads CASSLDILNEKLFF. The CDR3 DNA follows: TGTGCCAGCAGCCTCGACATACTCAATGAAAAACTGTTTTTT.

The chain uses TRBV25-1 and TRBJ1-3; D uncertain. Per the germline V gene, CDR1 is MGHDK and CDR2 is SYGVNS. The germline V and J ends were trimmed by 8 bases and 2 bases, with 13 bases remaining between them. This CDR3 is built from 14 residues. The CDR3 loop reads CASSRGGTGNTIYF. CDR3 sequence (DNA): TGTGCCAGCTCCCGTGGAGGGACTGGAAACACCATATATTTT.

The chain uses TRBV7-2 and TRBJ1-2; 9 nucleotides match TRBD1. Germline V gene data show CDR1 as SGHTA and CDR2 as FQGNSA. The ends lost 3 bases at V and 7 bases at J; junction bases unmatched: 12. The CDR3 loop spans 16 amino acids. The CDR3 sequence is CASSFWKDRGSSGYTF. The CDR3 DNA reads TGTGCCAGCAGCTTTTGGAAGGACAGGGGATCGAGTGGCTACACCTTC.

The chain uses TRBV11-1 and TRBJ2-2; D is uncertain. Germline-derived CDR1 and CDR2 are SGHAT and FQDESV (reference sequence). The CDR3 loop spans 14 amino acids. Trimming cost V 1 base and J 6 bases, with 9 bases left between them. In nucleotides, the CDR3 is TGTGCCAGCAGCTTAGATCTATTCTCCGGGGAGCTGTTTTTT. Its translation is CASSLDLFSGELFF.

This clone has a single count. This chain connects TRBV4-2 to TRBJ1-5; D gene ambiguous. V was shortened by 3 bases and J by 7 bases, with 16 bases between the two germline ends. Germline-derived CDR1 and CDR2 are LGHNA and YNFKEQ. The CDR3 runs to 15 residues. The DNA for the CDR3 is TGTGCCAGCAGCCAGGAGGCCTGGACGAGACAGCCCCAGCATTTT. Translation: CASSQEAWTRQPQHF.